The entry that follows covers one TCR beta chain sequence. What it binds is unknown. This sample is part of a study of lymphopenia after photon versus proton radiotherapy. The study's findings and limits: After the lymphocyte nadir, photon-treated repertoires showed oligoclonal expansion, especially of CD8+ Temra cells.

The CDR3 extends over 16 amino acids. Germline values: CDR1 MNHNY, CDR2 SVGAGI (reference sequence). J lost 5 bases, V lost 1 base, and 4 bases had no gene match. Assay: immunoSEQ multiplex PCR; the TCRdb copy retains only in-frame clones and omits some. The table has more than 50,000 clones, over 70% seen once. The rearrangement links TRBV6-6 to TRBJ2-5, with 13 bases aligning to TRBD2. Sample: peripheral blood, taken from a patient treated with photon-based radiotherapy. The TCR was taken from a man aged 50-59 years with gastric cancer. The CDR3 region is CASSYLGLAGVETQYF. The CDR3 region has the DNA TGTGCCAGCAGTTACTTAGGACTAGCGGGAGTGGAGACCCAGTACTTC.